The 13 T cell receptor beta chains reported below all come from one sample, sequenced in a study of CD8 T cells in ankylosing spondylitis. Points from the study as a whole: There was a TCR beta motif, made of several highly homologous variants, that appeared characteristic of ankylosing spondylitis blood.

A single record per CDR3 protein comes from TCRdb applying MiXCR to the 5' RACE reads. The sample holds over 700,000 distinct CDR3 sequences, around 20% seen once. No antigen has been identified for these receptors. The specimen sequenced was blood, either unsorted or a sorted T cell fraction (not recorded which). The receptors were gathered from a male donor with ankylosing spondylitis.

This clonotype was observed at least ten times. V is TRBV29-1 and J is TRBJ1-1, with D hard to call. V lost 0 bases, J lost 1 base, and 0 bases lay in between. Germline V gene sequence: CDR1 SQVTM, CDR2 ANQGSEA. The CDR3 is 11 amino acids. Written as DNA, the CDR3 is TGCAGCGTTGAAGAGAACACTGAAGCTTTCTTT. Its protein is CSVEENTEAFF.

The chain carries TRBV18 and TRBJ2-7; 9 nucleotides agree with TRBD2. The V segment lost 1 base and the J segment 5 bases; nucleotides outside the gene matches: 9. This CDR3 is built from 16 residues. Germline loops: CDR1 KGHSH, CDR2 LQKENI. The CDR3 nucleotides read TGTGCCAGCTCACCACAGGCGGGGGGGTCCCTCGACGAGCAGTACTTC. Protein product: CASSPQAGGSLDEQYF.

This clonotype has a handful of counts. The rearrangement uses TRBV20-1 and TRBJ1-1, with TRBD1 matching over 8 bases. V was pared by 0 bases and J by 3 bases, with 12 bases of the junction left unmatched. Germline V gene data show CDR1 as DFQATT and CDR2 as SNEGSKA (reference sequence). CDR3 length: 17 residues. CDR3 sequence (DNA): TGCAGTGCTAGAGATGCCCGACAGGGGAGTTGGGACACTGAAGCTTTCTTT. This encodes CSARDARQGSWDTEAFF.

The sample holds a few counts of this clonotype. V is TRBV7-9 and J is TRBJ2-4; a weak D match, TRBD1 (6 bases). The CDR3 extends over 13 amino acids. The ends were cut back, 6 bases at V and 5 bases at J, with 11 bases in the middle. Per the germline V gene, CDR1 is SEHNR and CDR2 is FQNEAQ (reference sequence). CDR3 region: CASRVDSQNIQYF. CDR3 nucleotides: TGTGCCAGCAGGGTGGACAGCCAAAACATTCAGTACTTC.

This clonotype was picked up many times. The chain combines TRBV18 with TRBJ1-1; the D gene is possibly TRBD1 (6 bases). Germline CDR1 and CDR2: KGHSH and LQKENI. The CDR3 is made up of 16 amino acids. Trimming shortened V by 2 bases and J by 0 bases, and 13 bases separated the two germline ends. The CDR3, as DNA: TGTGCCAGCTCACCAATAGGACAGACTTTGAACACTGAAGCTTTCTTT. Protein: CASSPIGQTLNTEAFF.

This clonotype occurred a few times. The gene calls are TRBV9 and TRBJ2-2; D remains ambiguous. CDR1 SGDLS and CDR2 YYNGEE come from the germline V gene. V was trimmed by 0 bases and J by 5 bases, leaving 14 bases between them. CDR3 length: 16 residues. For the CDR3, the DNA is TGTGCCAGCAGCGTAGGAGCCCCGACCGCTACCGGGGAGCTGTTTTTT. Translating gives CASSVGAPTATGELFF.

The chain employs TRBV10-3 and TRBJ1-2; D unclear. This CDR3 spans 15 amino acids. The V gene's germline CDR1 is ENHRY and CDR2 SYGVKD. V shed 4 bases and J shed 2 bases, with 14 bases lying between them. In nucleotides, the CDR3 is TGTGCCATCAGTGCGCCCCCGGACGGAAACTATGGCTACACCTTC. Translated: CAISAPPDGNYGYTF.

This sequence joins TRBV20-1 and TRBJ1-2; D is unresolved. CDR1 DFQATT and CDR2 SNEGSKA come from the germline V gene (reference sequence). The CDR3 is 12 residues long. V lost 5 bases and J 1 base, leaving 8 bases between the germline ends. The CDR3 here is CSAEEDNYGYTF. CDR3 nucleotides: TGCAGTGCTGAAGAGGATAACTATGGCTACACCTTC.

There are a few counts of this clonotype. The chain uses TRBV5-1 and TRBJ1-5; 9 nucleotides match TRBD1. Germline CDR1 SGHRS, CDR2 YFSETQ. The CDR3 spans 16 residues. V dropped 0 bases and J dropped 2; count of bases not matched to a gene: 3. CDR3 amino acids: CASSLGQGDGNQPQHF. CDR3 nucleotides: TGCGCCAGCAGCTTGGGACAGGGGGATGGCAATCAGCCCCAGCATTTT.

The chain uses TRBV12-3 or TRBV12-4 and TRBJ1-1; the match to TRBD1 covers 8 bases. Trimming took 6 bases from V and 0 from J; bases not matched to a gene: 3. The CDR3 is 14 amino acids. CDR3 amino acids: CASRETGVNTEAFF. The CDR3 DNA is TGTGCCAGCAGGGAGACAGGGGTGAACACTGAAGCTTTCTTT.

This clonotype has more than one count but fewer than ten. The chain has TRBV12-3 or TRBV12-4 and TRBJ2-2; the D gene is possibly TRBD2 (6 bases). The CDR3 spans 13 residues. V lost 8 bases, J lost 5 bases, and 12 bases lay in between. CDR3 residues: CASDLGGTGELFF. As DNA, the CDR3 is TGTGCCAGCGACTTGGGGGGAACCGGGGAGCTGTTTTTT.

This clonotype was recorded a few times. CDR3 coding DNA: TGTGCCAGCAGTTACTGGGGACGCTATCGAAACTTATCCTACGAGCAGTACTTC. This encodes CASSYWGRYRNLSYEQYF. The rearrangement uses TRBV6-2 or TRBV6-3 and TRBJ2-7; D is tentatively TRBD1 or TRBD2 (5 bases each). The CDR3 runs to 18 residues. Per germline, CDR1 MNHEY and CDR2 SVGEGT. Trimming took 1 base from V and 1 from J, leaving 20 bases between them.

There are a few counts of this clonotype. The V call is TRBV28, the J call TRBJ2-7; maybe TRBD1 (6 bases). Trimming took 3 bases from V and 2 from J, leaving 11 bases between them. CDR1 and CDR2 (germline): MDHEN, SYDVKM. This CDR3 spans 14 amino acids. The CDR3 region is CASSLTGQPYEQYF. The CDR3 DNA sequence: TGTGCCAGCAGTTTGACCGGACAGCCCTACGAGCAGTACTTC.